This T cell receptor (beta chain) was retrieved from a study of shared clonotypes between healthy human individuals (dated by TCRdb to the early 2020s). Turning to the overall study: A few men and a couple of women, aged 18 to 49 years, made up the cohort. For each donor, CD4 naive and CD4 memory were each given three plates, CD8 naive was given two plates, and CD8 memory was given one plate. The study deeply sequenced blood TCR repertoires of about 5 healthy adults to estimate repertoire size and the extent of clonotype sharing between individuals. To increase sequencing depth and limit assay-specific biases, TCR repertoire library preparation and sequencing were carried out by different laboratories using diverse techniques. Each donor's leukapheresis produced roughly between roughly 0.94 and 9.5 billion PBMCs.

What the authors observed across the whole study: Rarefaction of sorted-subset datasets indicated incomplete sequencing despite the large sequencing depth. Based on pairwise subsampling, the degree of clonotype sharing among donors was expected to be affected by sequencing depth. Naive subsets generally had larger estimated clonotype richness than memory subsets did. Sampling was limited to blood, and TCR repertoires in tissue likely differ from TCR repertoires in blood. When several donors were compared, the shared fraction of clonotypes was about 5% for naive CD4, 3.5% to 4% for naive CD8, more than 2% for memory CD4, and 0.35% to 0.5% for memory CD8. Clonotypes shared by all four sorted-subset donors showed higher generation probabilities than non-shared clonotypes. Because the study included only a small number of donors, the genetic and exposure-history diversity represented was limited.

Using the deep immunoSEQ assay, TCR CDR3 regions were amplified from genomic DNA by multiplex PCR. Genomic DNA extracted from each cell subset was distributed evenly over all wells of several immunoSEQ 96-well plates, and each plate served as one replicate. Each replicate PCR for sorted subsets received approximately 220 ng genomic DNA, equal to about 30,000 T cell genomes. Purified libraries were quantified with a Qubit 3.0 fluorometer, sized on a Bioanalyzer 2100, and re-quantified with the KAPA Library Quantification kit. A separate single-read 150-cycle Illumina NextSeq 550 flow cell was used to sequence each immunoSEQ 96-well plate. The source study handled its data this way. Because the immunoSEQ output held only junctional sequences and lacked quality scores, the filtering could not match the filtering applied to full-length reads. Sequences were annotated with PyIR, a Python wrapper for IgBLAST v1.9, using IMGT germline references to assign V/J genes and CDR3. Reads with weak V/J assignments (E-value above 1e-6), missing CDR3, stop codons, out-of-frame junctions, or ambiguous translated residues were removed. V3J clonotypes were defined by identical inferred V gene, J gene, and CDR3 amino acid sequence. The percentage overlap between two repertoires was calculated by dividing the number of shared unique clonotypes by the size of the smaller repertoire. Repertoire richness was assessed with RTK rarefaction, the Chao1 estimator, and Recon v2.1 estimates of unobserved clonotypes. Generation probabilities for all TCRbeta clonotypes obtained by the gDNA method from a handful of donors were computed using OLGA. TCRdb carries this immuneACCESS record with in-frame sequences only. Its versions omit some clonotypes, under half of them owing to an unresolved V gene in the studies checked, with the rest unexplained. V and J calls and clone size are copied from that table; D and trimming were computed from the DNA. The table for this sample lists 1,100,000 or so clones; about 80% of them were counted only once. 0.5% to 0.6% of the sample is held by the ten biggest clonotypes.

Healthy HIV-negative adults with no recently reported acute infections or vaccinations were included as donors. Every donor was a Caucasian adult living in Nashville, Tennessee, USA. CD4+ T cells were enriched by magnetic negative selection; naive cells were then positively selected on CD45RA, and the negative fraction formed the memory subset. Blood was obtained by leukapheresis, after which PBMCs were separated by Ficoll-Histopaque density gradient centrifugation and cryopreserved in liquid nitrogen vapor phase. Purity and quantity of every magnetically sorted T cell population were checked by analytical flow cytometry. From each sorted fraction, genomic DNA was isolated and quantified by UV absorbance on a Nanodrop 2000c. A remark on this clone: No antigen is known for it. No much larger clone exists at a distance of one base, and base qualities are not known.

The receptor comes from a man between 18 and 35 years old in good health. Some clones in this sample may be carry-over from other donors' samples. Sequenced sample: memory CD4+ T cells from PBMCs. Sample cell subset or site, as interpreted from the label and publication: CD45RA-negative fraction.

The CDR3 has the sequence CASGPRQRGSTEAFF. The bases read TGTGCCAGCGGACCCCGACAGAGGGGATCCACTGAAGCTTTCTTT. Recombination linked TRBV28 to TRBJ1-1; the D region possibly corresponds to TRBD1 (5 bases align). CDR1 and CDR2, looked up from the germline V gene, are MDHEN and SYDVKM. Measured from the cysteine to the phenylalanine, the CDR3 is 15 residues long. The entry retains the CDR3 DNA only, 45 bases that are in frame from base 1. Trimming takes 8 bases from V and 4 bases from J, and the germline ends sit 20 bases apart.